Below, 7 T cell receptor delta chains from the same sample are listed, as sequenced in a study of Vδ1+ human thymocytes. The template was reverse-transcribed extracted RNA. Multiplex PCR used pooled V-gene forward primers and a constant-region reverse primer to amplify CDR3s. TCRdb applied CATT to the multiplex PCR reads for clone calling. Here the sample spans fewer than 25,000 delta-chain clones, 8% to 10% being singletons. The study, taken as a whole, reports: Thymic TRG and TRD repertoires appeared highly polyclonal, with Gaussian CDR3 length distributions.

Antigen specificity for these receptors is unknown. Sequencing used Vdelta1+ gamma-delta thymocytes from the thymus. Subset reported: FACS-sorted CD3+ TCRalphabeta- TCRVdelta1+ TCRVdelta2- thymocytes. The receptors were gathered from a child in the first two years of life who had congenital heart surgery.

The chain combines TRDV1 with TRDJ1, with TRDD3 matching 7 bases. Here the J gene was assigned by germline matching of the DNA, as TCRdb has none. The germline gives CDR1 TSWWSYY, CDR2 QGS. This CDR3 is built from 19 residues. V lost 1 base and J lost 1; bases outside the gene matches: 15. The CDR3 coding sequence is TGTGCTCTTGGGGAACCGCACATTCTTAGGGGGATGGGCACCGATAAACTCATCTTT. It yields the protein CALGEPHILRGMGTDKLIF.

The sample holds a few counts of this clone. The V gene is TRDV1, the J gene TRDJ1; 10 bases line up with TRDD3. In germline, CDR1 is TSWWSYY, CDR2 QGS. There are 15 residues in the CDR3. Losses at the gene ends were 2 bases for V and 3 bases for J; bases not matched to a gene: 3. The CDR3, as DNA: TGTGCTCTTGGGGAATCAGGGGGATACGCCGATAAACTCATCTTT. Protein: CALGESGGYADKLIF.

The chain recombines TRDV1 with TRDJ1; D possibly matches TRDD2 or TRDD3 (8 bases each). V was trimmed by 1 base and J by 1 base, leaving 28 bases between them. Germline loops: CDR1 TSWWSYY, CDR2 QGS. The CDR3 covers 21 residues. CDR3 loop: CALGEQTSYGRGIAGTDKLIF. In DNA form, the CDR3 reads TGTGCTCTTGGGGAACAGACTTCCTACGGTAGGGGGATAGCAGGCACCGATAAACTCATCTTT.

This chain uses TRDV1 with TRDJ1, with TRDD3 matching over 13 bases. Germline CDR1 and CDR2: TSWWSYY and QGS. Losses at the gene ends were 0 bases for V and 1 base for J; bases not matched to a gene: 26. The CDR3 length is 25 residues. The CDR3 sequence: CALGELGSPSSADYWGIRLTDKLIF. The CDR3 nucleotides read TGTGCTCTTGGGGAACTAGGGTCCCCTTCCTCCGCCGACTACTGGGGGATACGCCTCACCGATAAACTCATCTTT.

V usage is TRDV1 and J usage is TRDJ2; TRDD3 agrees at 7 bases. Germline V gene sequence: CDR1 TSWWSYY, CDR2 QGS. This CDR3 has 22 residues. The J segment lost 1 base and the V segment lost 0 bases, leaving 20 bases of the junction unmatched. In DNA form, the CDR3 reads TGTGCTCTTGGGGAACTAAGGACCTATTCGGTCCGGGGGATTGATTTGACAGCACAACTCTTCTTT. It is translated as CALGELRTYSVRGIDLTAQLFF.

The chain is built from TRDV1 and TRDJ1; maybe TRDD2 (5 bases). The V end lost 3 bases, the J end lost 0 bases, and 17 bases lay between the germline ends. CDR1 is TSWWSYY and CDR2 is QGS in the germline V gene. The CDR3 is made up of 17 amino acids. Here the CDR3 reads CALGDPSFLPYTDKLIF. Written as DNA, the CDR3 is TGTGCTCTTGGGGACCCCTCATTCCTGCCTTACACCGATAAACTCATCTTT.

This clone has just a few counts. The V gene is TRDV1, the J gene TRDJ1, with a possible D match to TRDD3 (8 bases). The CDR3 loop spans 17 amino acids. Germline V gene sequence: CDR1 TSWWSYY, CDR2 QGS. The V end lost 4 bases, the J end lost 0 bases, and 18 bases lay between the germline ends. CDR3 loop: CALGGLPWGINTDKLIF. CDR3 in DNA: TGTGCTCTTGGGGGCCTTCCTTGGGGGATTAACACCGATAAACTCATCTTT.